A single T cell receptor beta chain is shown here with its context. These data belong to a study of T cell changes during pregnancy in multiple sclerosis. The method was immunoSEQ multiplex PCR; TCRdb's version includes in-frame clones alone and lacks a portion of them. The sample yields 80,000 or so clones, roughly 94% seen once. The V gene lost 4 bases and the J gene lost 5 bases, with 6 bases spanning the gap. The CDR3 runs 10 residues. Per germline, CDR1 SQVTM and CDR2 ANQGSEA. The chain carries TRBV29-1 and TRBJ2-7; TRBD1 is a possible D gene (6 bases). Sequencing was performed on peripheral blood, taken in the second trimester of pregnancy. This TCR was recovered from a female donor in good health, enrolled as a control in a pregnancy study. The CDR3 here is CSVGDNEQYF. The DNA for the CDR3 is TGCAGCGTTGGGGACAACGAGCAGTACTTC.